This TCR beta chain was captured by sequencing in a study of CD8 T cells in Susac syndrome. The V gene lost 2 bases and the J gene lost 7 bases, with 6 bases spanning the gap. This CDR3 contains 11 residues. Germline V CDR1 and CDR2: DFQATT, SNEGSKA (reference sequence). Reverse transcription of roughly 0.5 to 1 ug RNA used random hexamers. An immunoSEQ multiplex PCR generated amplified TCR beta CDR3 products spanning 54 Vbeta and 13 Jbeta. In TCRdb, the immunoSEQ multiplex PCR reads were re-called with MiXCR into one record per CDR3 protein. The profile covers about 190,000 distinct CDR3 sequences, with over 85% appearing a single time and 0.08% to 0.11% taken by the ten largest. TCR beta was sequenced from blood CD8+ and CD4+ T cells.

Sequencing was performed on CD4+ T cells from PBMCs. The V and J genes are TRBV20-1 and TRBJ2-4; TRBD2 is a possible D gene (5 bases). This receptor was taken from a human donor in good health. DNA for the CDR3: TGCAGTGCTAGAAGGGAGAACATTCAGTACTTC. Its protein product is CSARRENIQYF.